Below are 15 T cell receptor beta chains sequenced from a single sample in a study of blood T cell repertoires in COVID-19. Sequencing was performed with immunoSEQ multiplex PCR; in TCRdb, only in-frame clones are kept and a portion is missing. The sample has roughly 120,000 clones; over 85% are singletons. Specimen: peripheral blood. These receptors all come from a man between 60 and 70 years old with COVID-19, enrolled during active disease.

This rearrangement joins TRBV15 to TRBJ2-2, with a possible D match to TRBD1 (6 bases). V was cut by 4 bases and J by 1 base, with 7 bases left in between. Germline V gene lookup returns CDR1 LNHNV and CDR2 YYDKDF (reference sequence). This CDR3 comprises 14 residues. The DNA for the CDR3 is TGTGCCACCAGCAAACAGGGGAACACCGGGGAGCTGTTTTTT. Its protein is CATSKQGNTGELFF.

The CDR3 bases are TGTGCCAGCAGCCTCGGAAAACAGGGGGCATGGCAGTACTTC. Protein: CASSLGKQGAWQYF. The chain combines TRBV7-2 with TRBJ2-7; 9 bases align to TRBD1. Germline assignment: CDR1 SGHTA and CDR2 FQGNSA. The CDR3 contains 14 residues. V trimming: 5 bases; J trimming: 9 bases; junction bases outside the gene matches: 11.

A note on this clone: This same CDR3 is encoded by further DNA sequences in the sample. The rearrangement uses TRBV15 and TRBJ1-1, with 8 bases lining up with TRBD1. V trimming: 3 bases; J trimming: 1 base; junction bases outside the gene matches: 4. The CDR3 runs 15 residues. The germline CDR1 and CDR2 sequences are LNHNV and YYDKDF (reference sequence). The CDR3 bases are TGTGCCACCAGCAGGAACAGGGGGGGGAACACTGAAGCTTTCTTT. Protein product: CATSRNRGGNTEAFF.

The J gene is TRBJ2-5, the V gene TRBV19, with D perhaps matching TRBD1 (5 bases). V lost 4 bases to trimming and J lost 5 bases, with 11 bases between them. This CDR3 has 13 amino acids. In germline, CDR1 is LNHDA, CDR2 SQIVND (reference sequence). The CDR3 DNA is TGTGCCAGTAGTACAGGGTCGTTGGAGACCCAGTACTTC. Translating it yields CASSTGSLETQYF.

As concerns this clone: The junction shows a germline mismatch at one end, possibly a read error. This chain links TRBV7-7 with TRBJ2-5, with D hard to call. From germline, CDR1 is SSHAT and CDR2 FNYEAQ (reference sequence). The CDR3 totals 14 residues. In nucleotides, the CDR3 is TGTGCTAGCAGCTCAGGATGGCCCCCCGAGACCCAGTACTTC. Translation: CASSSGWPPETQYF.

J is TRBJ2-5 and V is TRBV15, with D possibly matching TRBD2 (6 bases). CDR3 length: 15 amino acids. Per germline, CDR1 LNHNV and CDR2 YYDKDF (reference sequence). V shed 0 bases and J shed 4 bases, with 12 bases lying between them. The CDR3 region is CATSRDRDFGETQYF. The CDR3 region has the DNA TGTGCCACCAGCAGAGATCGGGACTTCGGAGAGACCCAGTACTTC.

The chain couples TRBV28 to TRBJ2-7; 9 positions match TRBD1. The CDR3 totals 12 residues. The V and J ends lost 7 bases and 4 bases, in that order; junction bases with no gene match: 2. Germline V gene data show CDR1 as MDHEN and CDR2 as SYDVKM. For the CDR3, the DNA is TGTGCCAGCAACAGGGGGCCTTACGAGCAGTACTTC. Protein: CASNRGPYEQYF.

The chain is built from TRBV5-1 and TRBJ1-1; TRBD1 might be the D (6 bases). This CDR3 has 16 residues. In germline, CDR1 is SGHRS, CDR2 YFSETQ. V lost 2 bases and J 1 base, leaving 15 bases between the germline ends. CDR3 protein: CASSFSRGRGNTEAFF. The CDR3 nucleotides are TGCGCCAGCAGCTTCTCCAGGGGAAGGGGGAACACTGAAGCTTTCTTT.

The DNA of the CDR3 is TGTGCCTGGAGTGTGGTGGGGGGTAGGTTCCACGAGCAGTACTTC. Protein sequence: CAWSVVGGRFHEQYF. This chain links TRBV30 with TRBJ2-7, with a possible D match to TRBD2 (6 bases). V was cut by 0 bases and J by 5 bases, with 17 bases left in between. CDR3 size: 15 residues. In germline, CDR1 is GTSNPN, CDR2 SVGIG (reference sequence).

The V gene is TRBV19, the J gene TRBJ1-1, with D tentatively TRBD1 (5 bases). This CDR3 region has 12 residues. V lost 6 bases, J lost 4 bases, and 9 bases lay in between. In germline, CDR1 is LNHDA, CDR2 SQIVND (reference sequence). CDR3 protein: CASRPQGTEAFF. The DNA of the CDR3 is TGTGCCAGTAGACCTCAGGGCACTGAAGCTTTCTTT.

The chain links TRBV4-1 to TRBJ2-7, with a possible D match to TRBD1 (6 bases). Trimming pared 1 base from V and 7 bases from J, leaving 17 bases between. From germline, CDR1 is MGHRA and CDR2 YSYEKL. The CDR3 covers 15 residues. The CDR3 nucleotides are TGCGCCAGCAGCCAAGTTGTCCAGGGGAGAGGGGAGCAGTACTTC. The encoded protein is CASSQVVQGRGEQYF.

V and J are TRBV6-5 and TRBJ2-5; D is possibly TRBD1 (7 bases). CDR1 and CDR2 (germline): MNHEY, SVGAGI. Trimming cost V 7 bases and J 2 bases, with 17 bases left between them. CDR3 length equals 15 residues. The CDR3 loop is CASNLLQGGQETQYF. The CDR3 DNA reads TGTGCCAGCAATCTTTTGCAGGGGGGACAAGAGACCCAGTACTTC.

This sequence joins TRBV9 and TRBJ1-4; 10 bases match TRBD1. Germline CDR1 and CDR2: SGDLS and YYNGEE. V was clipped by 3 bases and J by 2 bases; unmatched bases: 10. The CDR3 extends over 18 amino acids. CDR3 sequence (DNA): TGTGCCAGCAGCGGACAGGGGGCGCAGGATAGTACTAATGAAAAACTGTTTTTT. Translated: CASSGQGAQDSTNEKLFF.

The V and J genes are TRBV19 and TRBJ2-2; TRBD1 matches at 9 bases. J gave up 6 bases and V 11 bases, and 7 bases lay outside the gene matches. This CDR3 spans 13 amino acids. Looked up from germline, CDR1 is LNHDA and CDR2 is SQIVND (reference sequence). For the CDR3, the DNA is TGTGCCGCTCGGACAGGGGCGGCCGGGGAGCTGTTTTTT. This gives the protein CAARTGAAGELFF.

This rearrangement joins TRBV5-1 to TRBJ1-3; the D gene is possibly TRBD1 (5 bases). The CDR3 extends over 13 amino acids. CDR1 and CDR2 (germline): SGHRS, YFSETQ. The V end was cut by 2 bases, the J end by 8 bases, with 11 bases between. This chain's CDR3 is CASSLRTGDTIYF. The CDR3 DNA reads TGCGCCAGCAGCTTAAGGACGGGGGACACCATATATTTT.